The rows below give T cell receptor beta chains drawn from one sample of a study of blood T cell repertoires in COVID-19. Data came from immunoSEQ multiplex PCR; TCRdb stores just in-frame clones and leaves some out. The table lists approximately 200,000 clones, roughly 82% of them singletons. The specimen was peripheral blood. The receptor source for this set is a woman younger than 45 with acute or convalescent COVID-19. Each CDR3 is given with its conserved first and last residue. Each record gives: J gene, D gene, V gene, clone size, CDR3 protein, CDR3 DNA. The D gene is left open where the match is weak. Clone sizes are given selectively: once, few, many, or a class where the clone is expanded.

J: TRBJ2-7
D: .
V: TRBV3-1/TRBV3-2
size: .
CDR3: CASSQGPGQYF
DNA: TGTGCCAGCAGCCAAGGTCCGGGGCAGTACTTC

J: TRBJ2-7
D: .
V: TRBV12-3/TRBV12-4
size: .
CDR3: CASSSGQRAEQYF
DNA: TGTGCCAGCAGTTCTGGACAGAGAGCAGAGCAGTACTTC

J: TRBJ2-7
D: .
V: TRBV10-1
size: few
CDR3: CASSAGRNYEQYF
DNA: TGCGCCAGCAGTGCTGGCAGAAACTACGAGCAGTACTTC

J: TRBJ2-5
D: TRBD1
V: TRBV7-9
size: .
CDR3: CASSLRTGGQETQYF
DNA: TGTGCCAGCAGCCTCAGGACAGGAGGACAAGAGACCCAGTACTTC

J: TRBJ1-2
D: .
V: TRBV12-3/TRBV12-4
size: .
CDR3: CASTPGRPYYTF
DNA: TGTGCCAGCACCCCGGGGAGGCCATATTACACCTTC

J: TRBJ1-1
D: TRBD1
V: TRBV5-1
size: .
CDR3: CASSPWTGGGGTEAFF
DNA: TGCGCCAGCAGCCCATGGACAGGGGGCGGGGGAACTGAAGCTTTCTTT

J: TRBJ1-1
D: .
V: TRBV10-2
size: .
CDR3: CASRQNLNTEAFF
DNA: TGCGCCAGCAGACAGAACCTGAACACTGAAGCTTTCTTT

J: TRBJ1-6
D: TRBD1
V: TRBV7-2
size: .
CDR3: CASSSRSTGGISPLHF
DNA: TGTGCCAGCAGCTCCCGCTCAACAGGGGGCATCTCACCCCTCCACTTT

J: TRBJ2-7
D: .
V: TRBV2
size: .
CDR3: CASGGLSYEQYF
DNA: TGTGCCAGTGGGGGACTCTCCTACGAGCAGTACTTC

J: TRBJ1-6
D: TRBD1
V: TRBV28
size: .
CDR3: CASSLRQGDTPLHF
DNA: TGTGCCAGCAGTTTGCGACAGGGTGACACACCCCTCCACTTT

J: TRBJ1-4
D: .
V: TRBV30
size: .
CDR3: CAWSVPGTWGEKLFF
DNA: TGTGCCTGGAGTGTACCCGGGACTTGGGGTGAAAAACTGTTTTTT

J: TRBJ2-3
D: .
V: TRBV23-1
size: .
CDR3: CASTDTQYF
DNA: TGCGCCAGCACTGATACGCAGTATTTT

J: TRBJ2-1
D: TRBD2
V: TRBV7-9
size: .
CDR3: CASSSAGGGENEQFF
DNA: TGTGCCAGCAGCTCCGCGGGGGGAGGGGAGAATGAGCAGTTCTTC

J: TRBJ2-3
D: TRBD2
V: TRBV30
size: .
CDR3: CAWTTSGSEDTQYF
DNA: TGTGCCTGGACCACTAGCGGGAGTGAAGATACGCAGTATTTT

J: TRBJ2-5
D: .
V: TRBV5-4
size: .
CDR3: CASSSGVEETQYF
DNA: TGTGCCAGCAGTTCAGGGGTGGAAGAGACCCAGTACTTC

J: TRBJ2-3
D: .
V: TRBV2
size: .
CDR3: CASSESEWTVTDTQYF
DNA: TGTGCCAGCAGTGAAAGCGAATGGACAGTCACAGATACGCAGTATTTT

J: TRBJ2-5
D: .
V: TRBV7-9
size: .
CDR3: CASSLIGTQYF
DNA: TGTGCCAGCAGCTTAATCGGGACCCAGTACTTC

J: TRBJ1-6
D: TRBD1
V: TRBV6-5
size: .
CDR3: CATQRDSSSPLHF
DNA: TGTGCCACACAACGGGACAGCTCTTCACCCCTCCACTTT

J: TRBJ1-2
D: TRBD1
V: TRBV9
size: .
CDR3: CASSAGQGLAYGYTF
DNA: TGTGCCAGCAGCGCCGGACAGGGGTTGGCCTATGGCTACACCTTC

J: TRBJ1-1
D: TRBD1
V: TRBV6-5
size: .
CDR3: CASRIDRGRNTEAFF
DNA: TGTGCCAGCAGGATAGACAGGGGGCGGAACACTGAAGCTTTCTTT

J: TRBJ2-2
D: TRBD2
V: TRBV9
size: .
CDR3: CASSVAAGGSGTGELFF
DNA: TGTGCCAGCAGCGTTGCAGCGGGAGGGTCAGGCACCGGGGAGCTGTTTTTT

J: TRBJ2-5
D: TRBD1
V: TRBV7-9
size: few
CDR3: CASSLRDRGRETQYF
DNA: TGTGCCAGCAGCTTACGGGACAGGGGGCGGGAGACCCAGTACTTC

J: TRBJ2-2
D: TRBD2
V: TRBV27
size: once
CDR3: CASRLTSGNTGELFF
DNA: TGTGCCAGCAGACTTACTAGCGGGAACACCGGGGAGCTGTTTTTT

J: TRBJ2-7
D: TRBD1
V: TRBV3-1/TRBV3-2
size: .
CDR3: CASSLGQGLGEQYF
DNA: TGTGCCAGCAGCCTTGGACAGGGTTTGGGCGAGCAGTACTTC

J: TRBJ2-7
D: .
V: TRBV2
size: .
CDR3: CAANAGRVTSYEQYF
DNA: TGTGCCGCAAACGCTGGGCGGGTGACCTCCTACGAGCAGTACTTC

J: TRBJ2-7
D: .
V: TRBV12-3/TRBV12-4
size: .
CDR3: CASTTTSGTLQYF
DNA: TGTGCCAGCACCACGACAAGCGGCACTTTGCAGTACTTC

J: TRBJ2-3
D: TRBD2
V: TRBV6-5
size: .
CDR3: CASRLERGKGTQYF
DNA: TGTGCCAGCAGGCTCGAGCGGGGGAAAGGTACGCAGTATTTT

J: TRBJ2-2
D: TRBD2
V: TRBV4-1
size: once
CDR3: CASSEELAGLNTGELFF
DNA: TGCGCCAGCAGCGAGGAACTAGCGGGCCTTAACACCGGGGAGCTGTTTTTT

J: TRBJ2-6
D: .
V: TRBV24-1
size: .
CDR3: CATSDMGGSGANVLTF
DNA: TGTGCCACCAGTGACATGGGAGGCTCTGGGGCCAACGTCCTGACTTTC

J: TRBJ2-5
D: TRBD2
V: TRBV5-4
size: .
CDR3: CASSWGLQETQYF
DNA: TGTGCCAGCAGCTGGGGACTACAAGAGACCCAGTACTTC

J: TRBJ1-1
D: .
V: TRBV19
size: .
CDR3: CASRSFGMNTEAFF
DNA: TGTGCCAGTAGATCGTTCGGGATGAACACTGAAGCTTTCTTT

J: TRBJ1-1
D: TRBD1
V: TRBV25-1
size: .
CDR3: CASRPNTGANTEAFF
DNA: TGTGCCAGCAGACCTAATACAGGGGCGAACACTGAAGCTTTCTTT

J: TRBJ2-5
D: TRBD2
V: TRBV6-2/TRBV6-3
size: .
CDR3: CASSGTRRTQYF
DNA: TGTGCCAGCAGCGGGACTAGGAGGACCCAGTACTTC

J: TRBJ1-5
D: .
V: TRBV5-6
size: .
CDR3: CASSLFSAGFDNQPQHF
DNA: TGTGCCAGCAGCTTGTTCTCGGCCGGGTTCGACAATCAGCCCCAGCATTTT

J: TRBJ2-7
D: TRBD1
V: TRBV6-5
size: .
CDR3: CASSRGGQGAYEQYF
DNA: TGTGCCAGCAGCCGGGGGGGACAGGGGGCCTACGAGCAGTACTTC

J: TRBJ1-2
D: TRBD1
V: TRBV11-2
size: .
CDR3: CASSFRQGYGYTF
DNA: TGTGCCAGCAGCTTTCGACAGGGTTATGGCTACACCTTC

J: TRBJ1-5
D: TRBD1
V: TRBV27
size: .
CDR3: CASGDRGPRSNQPQHF
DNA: TGTGCCAGCGGGGACAGGGGGCCCCGTAGCAATCAGCCCCAGCATTTT

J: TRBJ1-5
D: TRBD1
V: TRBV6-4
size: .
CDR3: CASSDEDRGRRGNQPQHF
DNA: TGTGCCAGCAGTGACGAGGACAGGGGGCGCCGGGGCAATCAGCCCCAGCATTTT

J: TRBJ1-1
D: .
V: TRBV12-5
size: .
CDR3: CASVSPGQNTEAFF
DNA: TGTGCTAGTGTTTCCCCGGGACAAAACACTGAAGCTTTCTTT

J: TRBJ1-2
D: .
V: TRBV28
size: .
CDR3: CASSLFAGYTF
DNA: TGTGCCAGCAGTTTATTTGCGGGCTACACCTTC

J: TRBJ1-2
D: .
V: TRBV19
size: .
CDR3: CASEINYGYTF
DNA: TGTGCCAGCGAGATAAACTATGGCTACACCTTC

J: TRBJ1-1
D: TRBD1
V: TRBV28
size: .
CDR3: CASSRPTGGLNTEAFF
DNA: TGTGCCAGCAGCAGACCGACAGGGGGCCTGAACACTGAAGCTTTCTTT

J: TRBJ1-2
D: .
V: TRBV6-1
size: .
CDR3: CASSEIGRGRGYTF
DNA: TGTGCCAGCAGTGAAATCGGCAGGGGAAGAGGCTACACCTTC

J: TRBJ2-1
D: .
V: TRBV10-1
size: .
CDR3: CASSAREAGEQFF
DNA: TGCGCCAGCAGTGCCAGGGAGGCGGGTGAGCAGTTCTTC

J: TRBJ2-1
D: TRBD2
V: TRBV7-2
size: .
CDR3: CASSLSLAGGGEQFF
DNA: TGTGCCAGCAGCTTAAGTCTAGCGGGAGGAGGGGAGCAGTTCTTC

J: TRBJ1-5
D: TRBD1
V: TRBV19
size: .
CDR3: CASSMTGTANQPQHF
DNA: TGTGCCAGTAGTATGACCGGGACAGCTAATCAGCCCCAGCATTTT

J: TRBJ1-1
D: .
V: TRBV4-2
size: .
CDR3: CASSQDVTNMNTEAFF
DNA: TGTGCCAGCAGCCAAGATGTAACAAATATGAACACTGAAGCTTTCTTT

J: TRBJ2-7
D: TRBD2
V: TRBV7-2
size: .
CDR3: CASSLPGSGIYEQYF
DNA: TGTGCCAGCAGCCTCCCAGGGAGCGGGATTTACGAGCAGTACTTC

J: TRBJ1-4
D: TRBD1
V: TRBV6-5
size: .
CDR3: CATRKTGNEKLFF
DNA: TGTGCCACCCGGAAGACAGGGAATGAAAAACTGTTTTTT